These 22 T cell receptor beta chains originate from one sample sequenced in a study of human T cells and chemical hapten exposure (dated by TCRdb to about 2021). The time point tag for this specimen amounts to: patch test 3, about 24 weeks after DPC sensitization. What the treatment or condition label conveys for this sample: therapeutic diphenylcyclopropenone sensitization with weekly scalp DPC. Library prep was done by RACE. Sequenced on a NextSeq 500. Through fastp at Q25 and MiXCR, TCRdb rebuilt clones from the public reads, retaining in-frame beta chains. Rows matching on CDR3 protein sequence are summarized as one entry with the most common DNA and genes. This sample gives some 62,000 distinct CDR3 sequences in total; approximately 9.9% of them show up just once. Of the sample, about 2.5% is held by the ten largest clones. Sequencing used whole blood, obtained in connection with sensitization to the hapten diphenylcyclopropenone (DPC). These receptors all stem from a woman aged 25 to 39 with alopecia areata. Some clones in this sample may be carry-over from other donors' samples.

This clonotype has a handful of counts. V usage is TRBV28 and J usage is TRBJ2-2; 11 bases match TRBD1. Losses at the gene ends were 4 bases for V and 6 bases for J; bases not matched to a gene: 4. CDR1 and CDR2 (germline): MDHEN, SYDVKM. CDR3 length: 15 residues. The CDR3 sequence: CASSSPGQGAGELFF. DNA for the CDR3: TGTGCCAGCAGTTCCCCGGGACAGGGGGCCGGGGAGCTGTTTTTT.

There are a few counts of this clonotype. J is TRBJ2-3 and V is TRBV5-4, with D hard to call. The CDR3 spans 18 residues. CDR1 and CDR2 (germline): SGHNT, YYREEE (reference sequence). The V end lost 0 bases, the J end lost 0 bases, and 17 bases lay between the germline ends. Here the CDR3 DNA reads TGTGCCAGCAGCTTGGCCCCGAGTTCAGGTACTAGCACAGATACGCAGTATTTT. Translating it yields CASSLAPSSGTSTDTQYF.

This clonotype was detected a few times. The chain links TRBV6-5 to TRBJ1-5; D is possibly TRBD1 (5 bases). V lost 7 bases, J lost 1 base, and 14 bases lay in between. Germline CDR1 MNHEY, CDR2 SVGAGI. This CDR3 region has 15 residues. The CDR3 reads CASMQGLWSNQPQHF. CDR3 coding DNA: TGTGCCAGCATGCAGGGATTGTGGAGCAATCAGCCCCAGCATTTT.

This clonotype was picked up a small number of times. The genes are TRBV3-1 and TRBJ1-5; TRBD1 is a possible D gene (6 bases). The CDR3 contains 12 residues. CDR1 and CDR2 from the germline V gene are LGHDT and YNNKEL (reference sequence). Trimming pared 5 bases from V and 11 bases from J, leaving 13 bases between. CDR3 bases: TGTGCCAGCAGCTTTCGGGGGCAGGCCCAGCATTTT. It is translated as CASSFRGQAQHF. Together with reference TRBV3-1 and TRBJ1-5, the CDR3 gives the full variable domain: DTAVSQTPKYLVTQMGNDKSIKCEQNLGHDTMYWYKQDSKKFLKIMFSYNNKELIINETVPNRFSPKSPDKAHLNLHINSLELGDSAVYFCASSFRGQAQHFGDGTRLSIL.

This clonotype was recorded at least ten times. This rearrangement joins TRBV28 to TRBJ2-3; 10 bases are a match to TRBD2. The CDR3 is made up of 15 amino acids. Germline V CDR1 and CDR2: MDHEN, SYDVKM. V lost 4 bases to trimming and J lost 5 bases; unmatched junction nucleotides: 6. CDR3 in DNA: TGTGCCAGCAGTTCCCAAGCGGGAGGGCAAGATACGCAGTATTTT. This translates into CASSSQAGGQDTQYF.

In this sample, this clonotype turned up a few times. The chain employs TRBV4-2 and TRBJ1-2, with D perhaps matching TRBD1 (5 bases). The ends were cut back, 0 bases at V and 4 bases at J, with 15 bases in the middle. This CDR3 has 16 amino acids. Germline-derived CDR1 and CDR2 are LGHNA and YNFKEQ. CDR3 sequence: CASSQDPGRALYGYTF. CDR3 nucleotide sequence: TGTGCCAGCAGCCAAGATCCAGGGCGGGCCCTCTATGGCTACACCTTC.

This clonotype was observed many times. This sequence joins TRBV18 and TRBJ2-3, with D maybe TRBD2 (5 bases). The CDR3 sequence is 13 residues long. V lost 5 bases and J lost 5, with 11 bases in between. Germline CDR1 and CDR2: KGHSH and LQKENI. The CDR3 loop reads CASSSDWRDTQYF. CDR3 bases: TGTGCCAGCTCATCGGACTGGAGAGATACGCAGTATTTT.

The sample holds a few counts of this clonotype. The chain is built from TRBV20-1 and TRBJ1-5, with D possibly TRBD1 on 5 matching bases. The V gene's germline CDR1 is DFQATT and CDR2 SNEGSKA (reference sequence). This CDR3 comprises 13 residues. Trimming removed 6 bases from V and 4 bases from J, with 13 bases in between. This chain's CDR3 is CSAGRDDNQPQHF. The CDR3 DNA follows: TGCAGTGCCGGCCGGGACGATAATCAGCCCCAGCATTTT.

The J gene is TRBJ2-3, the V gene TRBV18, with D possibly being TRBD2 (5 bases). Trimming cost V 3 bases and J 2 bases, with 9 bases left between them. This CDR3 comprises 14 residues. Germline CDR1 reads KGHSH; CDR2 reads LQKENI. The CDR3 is CASSPGVTTDTQYF. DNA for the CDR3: TGTGCCAGCTCACCCGGGGTCACCACAGATACGCAGTATTTT.

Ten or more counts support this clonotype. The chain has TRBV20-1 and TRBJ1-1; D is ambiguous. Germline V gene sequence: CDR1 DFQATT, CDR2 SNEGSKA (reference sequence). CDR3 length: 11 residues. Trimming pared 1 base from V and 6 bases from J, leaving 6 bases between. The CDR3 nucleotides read TGCAGTGCTAGAGCCGGACCTGAAGCTTTCTTT. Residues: CSARAGPEAFF.

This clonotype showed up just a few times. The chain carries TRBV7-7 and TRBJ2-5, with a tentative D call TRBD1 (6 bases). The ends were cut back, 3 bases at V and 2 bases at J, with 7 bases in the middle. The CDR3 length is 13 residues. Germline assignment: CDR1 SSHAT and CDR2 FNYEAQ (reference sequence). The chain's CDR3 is CASSFGQQETQYF. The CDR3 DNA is TGTGCCAGCAGCTTCGGACAGCAAGAGACCCAGTACTTC.

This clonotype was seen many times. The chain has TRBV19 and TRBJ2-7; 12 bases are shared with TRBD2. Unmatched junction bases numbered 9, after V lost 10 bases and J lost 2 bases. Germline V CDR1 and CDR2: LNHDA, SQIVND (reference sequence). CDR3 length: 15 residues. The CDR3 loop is CATSIGLAGTYEQYF. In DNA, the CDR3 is TGTGCCACCTCGATTGGACTAGCGGGGACCTACGAGCAGTACTTC.

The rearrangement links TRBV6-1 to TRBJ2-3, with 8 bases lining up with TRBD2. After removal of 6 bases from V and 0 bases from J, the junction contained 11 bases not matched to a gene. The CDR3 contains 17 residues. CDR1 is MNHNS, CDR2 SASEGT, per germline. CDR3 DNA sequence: TGTGCCAGCAGCGAACACTTAGCGGGACCTAGCACAGATACGCAGTATTTT. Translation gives CASSEHLAGPSTDTQYF.

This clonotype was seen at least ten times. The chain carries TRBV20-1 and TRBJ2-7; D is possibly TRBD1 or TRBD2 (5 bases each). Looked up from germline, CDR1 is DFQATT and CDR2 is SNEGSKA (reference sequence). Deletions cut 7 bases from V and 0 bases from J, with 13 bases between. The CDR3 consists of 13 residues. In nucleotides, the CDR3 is TGCAGTGGACAGACTGGGAGCTCCTACGAGCAGTACTTC. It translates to CSGQTGSSYEQYF.

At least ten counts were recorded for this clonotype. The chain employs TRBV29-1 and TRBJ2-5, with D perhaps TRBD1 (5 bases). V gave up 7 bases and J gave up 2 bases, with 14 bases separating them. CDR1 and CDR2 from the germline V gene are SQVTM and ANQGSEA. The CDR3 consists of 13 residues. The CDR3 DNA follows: TGCAGCGCCCGTCAGGGTTCACAAGAGACCCAGTACTTC. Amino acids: CSARQGSQETQYF.

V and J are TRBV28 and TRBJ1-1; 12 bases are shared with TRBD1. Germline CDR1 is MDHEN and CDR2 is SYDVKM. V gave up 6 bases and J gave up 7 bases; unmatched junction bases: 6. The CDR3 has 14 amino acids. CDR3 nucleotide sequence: TGTGCCAGCAGCCCGGGACAGGGGGCCGGTGAAGCTTTCTTT. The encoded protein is CASSPGQGAGEAFF.

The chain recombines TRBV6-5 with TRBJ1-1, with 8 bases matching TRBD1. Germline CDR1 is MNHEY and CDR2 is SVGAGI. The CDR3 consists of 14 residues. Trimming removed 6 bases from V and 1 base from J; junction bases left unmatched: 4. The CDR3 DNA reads TGTGCCAGCAGCACAGACAGGGGGAACACTGAAGCTTTCTTT. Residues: CASSTDRGNTEAFF.

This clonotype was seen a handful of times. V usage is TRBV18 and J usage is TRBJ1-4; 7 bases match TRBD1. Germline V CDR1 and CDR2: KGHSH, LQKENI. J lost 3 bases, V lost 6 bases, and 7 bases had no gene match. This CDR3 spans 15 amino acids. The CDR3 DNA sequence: TGTGCCAGCTCGCGACAGACAGGGTCTAATGAAAAACTGTTTTTT. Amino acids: CASSRQTGSNEKLFF.

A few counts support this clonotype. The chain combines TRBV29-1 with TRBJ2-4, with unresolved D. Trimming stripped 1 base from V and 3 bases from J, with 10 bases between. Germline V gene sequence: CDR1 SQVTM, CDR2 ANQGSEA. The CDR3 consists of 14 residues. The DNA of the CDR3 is TGCAGCGTTGAAGTCGCAGATCTCAAAAACATTCAGTACTTC. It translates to CSVEVADLKNIQYF. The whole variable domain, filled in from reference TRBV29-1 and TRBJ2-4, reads SAVISQKPSRDICQRGTSLTIQCQVDSQVTMMFWYRQQPGQSLTLIATANQGSEATYESGFVIDKFPISRPNLTFSTLTVSNMSPEDSSIYLCSVEVADLKNIQYFGAGTRLSVL.

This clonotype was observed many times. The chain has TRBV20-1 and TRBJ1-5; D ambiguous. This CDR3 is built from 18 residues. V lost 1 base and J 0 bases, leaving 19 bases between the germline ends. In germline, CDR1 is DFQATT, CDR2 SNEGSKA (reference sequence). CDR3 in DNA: TGCAGTGCTAGAGGGTTCTCACAAACCAAGCCTAGCAATCAGCCCCAGCATTTT. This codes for CSARGFSQTKPSNQPQHF.

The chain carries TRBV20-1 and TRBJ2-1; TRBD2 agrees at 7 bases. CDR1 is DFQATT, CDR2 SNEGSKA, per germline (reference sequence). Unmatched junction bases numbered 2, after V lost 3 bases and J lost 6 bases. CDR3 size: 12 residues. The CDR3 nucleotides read TGCAGTGCTAGTGCGGGGGTCAATGAGCAGTTCTTC. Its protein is CSASAGVNEQFF.

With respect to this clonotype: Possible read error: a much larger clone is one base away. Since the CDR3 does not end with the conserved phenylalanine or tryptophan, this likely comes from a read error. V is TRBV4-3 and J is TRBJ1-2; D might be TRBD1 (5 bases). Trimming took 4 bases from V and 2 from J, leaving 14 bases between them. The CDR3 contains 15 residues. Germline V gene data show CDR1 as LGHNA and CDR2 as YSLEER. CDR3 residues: CASSPRWGDNYGYTL. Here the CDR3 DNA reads TGCGCCAGCAGCCCTCGATGGGGGGACAACTATGGCTACACCCTC.